Listed below are T cell receptor beta chains from one sample, sequenced in a study of T cells in Graves' hyperthyroidism and ophthalmopathy. TCRdb independently ran MiXCR on the multiplex PCR reads; one entry per CDR3 protein. Counted here are roughly 580,000 distinct CDR3 sequences, roughly 13% occurring once; the ten biggest clones make up more than 5%. What was sequenced was blood. Receptors were obtained from a woman in her 30s with Graves' hyperthyroidism that later progressed to Graves' ophthalmopathy. The CDR3 runs from the conserved cysteine through the conserved F or W. Each record gives: D gene, V gene, CDR3 length, clone size, J gene, CDR3 protein, CDR3 DNA. The D gene is left open where the match is weak. Not every row has a clone size; where given, it reads once, few, many or a size class.

>-|TRBV18|14|many|TRBJ2-5
CASSPRGSLETQYF
TGTGCCAGCTCACCACGGGGATCCTTAGAGACCCAGTACTTC
>TRBD2|TRBV6-6|17|-|TRBJ2-7
CASSYSPGLAGGDEQYF
TGTGCCAGCAGTTACTCACCGGGACTAGCCGGTGGGGACGAGCAGTACTTC
>-|TRBV6-9|19|-|TRBJ1-3
CASSYLWPGTQADGNTIYF
TGTGCCAGCAGTTACTTATGGCCCGGGACACAGGCGGACGGAAACACCATATATTTT
>-|TRBV7-9|17|many|TRBJ1-5
CASSLGLGTGGNQPQHF
TGTGCCAGCAGCTTAGGTCTAGGCACCGGGGGCAATCAGCCCCAGCATTTT
>TRBD2|TRBV20-1|18|-|TRBJ2-7
CSARDRGASGASSYEQYF
TGCAGTGCTAGAGATAGGGGGGCTAGCGGGGCGAGCTCCTACGAGCAGTACTTC
>-|TRBV7-8|16|few|TRBJ1-5
CASSLADVQPNQPQHF
TGTGCCAGCAGCTTAGCGGACGTGCAGCCAAATCAGCCCCAGCATTTT
>-|TRBV27|15|few|TRBJ1-4
CAGSAQGTTNEKLFF
TGTGCCGGCAGTGCCCAGGGTACCACTAATGAAAAACTGTTTTTT
>TRBD1|TRBV18|15|-|TRBJ2-7
CASSVSTGVSYEQYF
TGTGCCAGCTCAGTATCGACAGGGGTCTCCTACGAGCAGTACTTC
>TRBD2|TRBV6-1|15|few|TRBJ2-1
CASSSLTSGVNEQFF
TGTGCCAGCAGTTCCCTGACTAGCGGGGTTAATGAGCAGTTCTTC
>-|TRBV10-2|13|-|TRBJ1-5
CASSESGESKRDF
TGCGCCAGCAGTGAGTCGGGAGAGAGCAAGAGGGATTTT
>-|TRBV20-1|13|-|TRBJ1-2
CSASSPSDRGYTF
TGCAGTGCTAGTTCCCCCTCTGATAGAGGCTACACCTTC
>TRBD2|TRBV11-2|17|many|TRBJ2-7
CASSLTESSGRAYEQYF
TGTGCCAGCAGCTTAACTGAGTCTAGCGGGAGAGCCTACGAGCAGTACTTC
>-|TRBV5-1|14|many|TRBJ2-7
CASSSYGDNYEQYF
TGCGCCAGCAGCTCCTACGGGGATAACTACGAGCAGTACTTC
>TRBD1|TRBV20-1|14|few|TRBJ2-3
CSAISGTGSSTQYF
TGCAGTGCTATTTCCGGGACAGGGAGCTCGACGCAGTATTTT
>TRBD1|TRBV28|16|-|TRBJ2-1
CASSSLLRDSYNEQFF
TGTGCCAGCAGTTCCCTACTCCGGGACAGTTACAATGAGCAGTTCTTC
>TRBD1|TRBV18|16|-|TRBJ2-2
CASSPRGQGTAGELFF
TGTGCCAGCTCACCCAGGGGACAGGGAACGGCCGGGGAGCTGTTTTTT
>TRBD2|TRBV11-2|13|many|TRBJ2-7
CASSFGRAYEQYF
TGTGCCAGCAGCTTCGGGAGGGCCTACGAGCAGTACTTC
>-|TRBV19|15|many|TRBJ2-7
CASTRAADGTYEQYF
TGTGCCAGTACCCGCGCGGCCGATGGGACCTACGAGCAGTACTTC
>-|TRBV19|14|few|TRBJ1-1
CASTPAGAGGEAFF
TGTGCCAGTACTCCGGCAGGGGCCGGAGGCGAAGCTTTCTTT
>TRBD1|TRBV19|14|many|TRBJ1-6
CASRRDRGNSPLHF
TGTGCCAGCAGACGGGACAGGGGTAATTCACCCCTCCACTTT
>-|TRBV30|15|many|TRBJ1-2
CAWRRSRTFGGGYTF
TGTGCCTGGCGTCGTTCTCGGACGTTCGGAGGGGGCTACACCTTC
>-|TRBV19|13|-|TRBJ2-7
CASSTAETYEQYF
TGTGCCAGTAGTACAGCGGAAACCTACGAGCAGTACTTC
>-|TRBV20-1|15|many|TRBJ1-1
CSAQSGEAVYTEAFF
TGCAGTGCGCAGAGCGGAGAGGCTGTCTACACTGAAGCTTTCTTT
>TRBD2|TRBV29-1|15|-|TRBJ2-2
CSARKTGGRSGELFF
TGCAGCGCTCGGAAAACGGGCGGGAGGTCCGGGGAGCTGTTTTTT
>TRBD1|TRBV7-9|16|few|TRBJ2-1
CASSLGGTALSDEQFF
TGTGCCAGCAGCTTAGGAGGGACAGCGCTTAGCGATGAGCAGTTCTTC
>-|TRBV5-1|16|many|TRBJ1-5
CASSPEAGVSNQPQHF
TGCGCCAGCAGCCCAGAGGCCGGAGTTAGCAATCAGCCCCAGCATTTT
>-|TRBV27|15|-|TRBJ2-7
CASSLSRSAPYEQYF
TGTGCCAGCAGTTTATCGAGGTCGGCCCCGTACGAGCAGTACTTC
>TRBD1|TRBV7-9|14|many|TRBJ1-1
CASSLQGVRSEAFF
TGTGCCAGCAGCCTACAGGGGGTGCGGTCTGAAGCTTTCTTT
>-|TRBV10-3|14|-|TRBJ2-2
CAISEIRDTGELFF
TGTGCCATCAGTGAAATCAGAGATACCGGGGAGCTGTTTTTT
>-|TRBV24-1|16|-|TRBJ1-5
CATSDGGRAGNQPQHF
TGTGCCACCAGTGACGGGGGCAGGGCTGGCAATCAGCCCCAGCATTTT
>-|TRBV12-3/TRBV12-4|14|-|TRBJ2-1
CASSLTPGYNEQFF
TGTGCCAGCAGTTTGACCCCTGGGTACAATGAGCAGTTCTTC
>-|TRBV28|13|many|TRBJ2-7
CATSEDSPYEQYF
TGTGCCACTTCGGAGGACAGCCCCTACGAGCAGTACTTC
>-|TRBV7-2|16|many|TRBJ1-5
CASTPGGRSDYQPQHF
TGTGCCAGCACCCCGGGGGGCAGAAGTGATTACCAGCCCCAGCATTTT
>-|TRBV6-1|14|-|TRBJ2-3
CASRSGENTDTQYF
TGTGCCAGCCGATCCGGGGAGAACACAGATACGCAGTATTTT
>-|TRBV6-2/TRBV6-3|13|many|TRBJ1-1
CATSYIMNTEAFF
TGTGCCACCAGTTACATCATGAACACTGAAGCTTTCTTT
>-|TRBV7-9|15|many|TRBJ2-1
CASRVAGSIYNEQFF
TGTGCCAGCAGAGTGGCGGGAAGTATTTACAATGAGCAGTTCTTC
>-|TRBV18|14|many|TRBJ1-1
CASSPQDLNTEAFF
TGTGCCAGCTCACCACAGGATCTGAACACTGAAGCTTTCTTT
>-|TRBV6-1|15|-|TRBJ2-2
CAARWTGRGTGELFF
TGTGCCGCAAGATGGACCGGACGAGGGACCGGGGAGCTGTTTTTT
>TRBD2|TRBV13|16|many|TRBJ2-7
CASSPRASGRIYEQYF
TGTGCCAGCAGCCCTCGGGCTAGCGGGAGGATCTACGAGCAGTACTTC
>TRBD2|TRBV25-1|14|few|TRBJ2-7
CAAGGYRTPYEQYF
TGTGCCGCCGGGGGGTACCGGACTCCTTACGAGCAGTACTTC
>-|TRBV7-8|14|many|TRBJ1-5
CASSLERSRQPQHF
TGTGCCAGCAGCTTAGAACGGTCGCGGCAGCCCCAGCATTTT
>-|TRBV15|13|many|TRBJ2-5
CATSRERGETQYF
TGTGCCACCAGCAGGGAGAGAGGAGAGACCCAGTACTTC
>TRBD1|TRBV5-4|16|many|TRBJ2-7
CASSSTTGEYSYEQYF
TGTGCCAGCAGCTCTACAACAGGGGAATACTCCTACGAGCAGTACTTC
>TRBD1|TRBV19|14|-|TRBJ2-7
CASSIGRGSHEQYF
TGTGCCAGTAGTATCGGCAGGGGGTCCCACGAGCAGTACTTC
>-|TRBV7-2|15|-|TRBJ2-7
CASSLSAGDSYEQYF
TGTGCCAGCAGCTTAAGCGCTGGAGACTCCTACGAGCAGTACTTC
>-|TRBV7-3|16|many|TRBJ2-3
CASSLVVGSRTDTQYF
TGTGCCAGCAGCTTGGTAGTGGGGTCCCGCACAGATACGCAGTATTTT
>-|TRBV7-2|12|many|TRBJ2-3
CASSLEVRAQYF
TGTGCCAGCAGCTTAGAAGTGAGGGCGCAGTATTTT
>-|TRBV20-1|12|-|TRBJ1-2
CSARRADYGYTF
TGCAGTGCTAGAAGGGCGGACTATGGCTACACCTTC